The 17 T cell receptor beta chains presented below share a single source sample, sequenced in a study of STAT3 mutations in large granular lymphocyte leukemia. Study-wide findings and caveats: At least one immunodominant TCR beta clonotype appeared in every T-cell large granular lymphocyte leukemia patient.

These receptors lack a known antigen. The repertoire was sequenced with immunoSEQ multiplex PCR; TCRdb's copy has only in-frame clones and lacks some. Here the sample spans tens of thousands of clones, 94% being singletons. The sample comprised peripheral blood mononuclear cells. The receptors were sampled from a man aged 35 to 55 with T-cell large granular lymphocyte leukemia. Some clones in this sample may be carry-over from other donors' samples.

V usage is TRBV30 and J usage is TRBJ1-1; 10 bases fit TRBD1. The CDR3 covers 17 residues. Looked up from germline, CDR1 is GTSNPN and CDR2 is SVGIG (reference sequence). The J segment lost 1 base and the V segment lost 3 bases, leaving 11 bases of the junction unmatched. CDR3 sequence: CAWRERDRGGSNTEAFF. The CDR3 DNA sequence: TGTGCCTGGAGAGAGCGGGACAGGGGTGGATCGAACACTGAAGCTTTCTTT.

The DNA of the CDR3 is TGTGCCTGGAGTAGAGGCGGGGGGGCCGGAGAGACCCAGTACTTC. Protein sequence: CAWSRGGGAGETQYF. The J gene is TRBJ2-5, the V gene TRBV30, with 9 bases matching TRBD2. The germline V gene has CDR1 GTSNPN and CDR2 SVGIG (reference sequence). The CDR3 consists of 15 residues. V shed 2 bases, J shed 4 bases, and the junction held 8 bases outside the gene matches.

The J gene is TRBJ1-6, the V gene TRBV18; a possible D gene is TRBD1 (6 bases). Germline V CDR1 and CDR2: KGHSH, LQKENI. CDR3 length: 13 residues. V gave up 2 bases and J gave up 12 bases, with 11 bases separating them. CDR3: CASSPDRSEPLHF. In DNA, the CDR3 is TGTGCCAGCTCACCAGACAGGTCTGAACCCCTCCACTTT. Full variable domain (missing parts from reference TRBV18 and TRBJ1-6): NAGVMQNPRHLVRRRGQEARLRCSPMKGHSHVYWYRQLPEEGLKFMVYLQKENIIDESGMPKERFSAEFPKEGPSILRIQQVVRGDSAAYFCASSPDRSEPLHFGNGTRLTVT.

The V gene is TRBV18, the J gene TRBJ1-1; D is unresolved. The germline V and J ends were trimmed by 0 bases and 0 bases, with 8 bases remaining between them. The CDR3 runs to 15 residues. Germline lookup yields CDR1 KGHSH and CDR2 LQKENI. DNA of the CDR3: TGTGCCAGCTCACCACCTCCCGGGGTGAACACTGAAGCTTTCTTT. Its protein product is CASSPPPGVNTEAFF.

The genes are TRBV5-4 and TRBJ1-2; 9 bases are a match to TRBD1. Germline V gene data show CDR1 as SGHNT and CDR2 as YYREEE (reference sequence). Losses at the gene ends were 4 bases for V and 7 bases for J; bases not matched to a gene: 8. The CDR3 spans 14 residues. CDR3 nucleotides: TGTGCCAGCAGCATTGGACAGGGGCAGGTTGGCTACACCTTC. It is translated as CASSIGQGQVGYTF.

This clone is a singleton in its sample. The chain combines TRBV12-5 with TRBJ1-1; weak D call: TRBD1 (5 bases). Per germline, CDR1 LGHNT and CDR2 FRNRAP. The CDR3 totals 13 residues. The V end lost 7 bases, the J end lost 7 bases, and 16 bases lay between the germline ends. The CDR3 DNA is TGTGCTAGTGCTCTGATGGGGGTTAGTGAAGCTTTCTTT. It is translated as CASALMGVSEAFF.

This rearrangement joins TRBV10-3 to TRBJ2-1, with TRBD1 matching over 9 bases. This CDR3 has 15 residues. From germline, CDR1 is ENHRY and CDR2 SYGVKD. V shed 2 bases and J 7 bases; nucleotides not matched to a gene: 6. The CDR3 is CAISEAGQGLNEQFF. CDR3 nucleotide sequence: TGTGCCATCAGTGAGGCGGGACAGGGACTGAATGAGCAGTTCTTC.

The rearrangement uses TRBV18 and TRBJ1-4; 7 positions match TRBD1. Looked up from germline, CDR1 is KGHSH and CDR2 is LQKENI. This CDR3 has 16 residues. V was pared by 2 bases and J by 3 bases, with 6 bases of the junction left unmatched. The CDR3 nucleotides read TGTGCCAGCTCACCAATAGAGGGACAGTCTAATGAAAAACTGTTTTTT. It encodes CASSPIEGQSNEKLFF.

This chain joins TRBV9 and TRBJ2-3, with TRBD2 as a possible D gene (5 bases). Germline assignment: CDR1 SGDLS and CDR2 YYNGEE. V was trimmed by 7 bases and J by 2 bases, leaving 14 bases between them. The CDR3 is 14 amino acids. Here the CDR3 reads CASGVGSTTDTQYF. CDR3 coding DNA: TGTGCCAGCGGGGTGGGGAGCACCACAGATACGCAGTATTTT.

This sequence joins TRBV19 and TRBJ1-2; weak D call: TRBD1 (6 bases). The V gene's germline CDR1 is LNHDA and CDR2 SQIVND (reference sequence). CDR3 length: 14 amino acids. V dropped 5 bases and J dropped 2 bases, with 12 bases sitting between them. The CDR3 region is CASSPVGQNYGYTF. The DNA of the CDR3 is TGTGCCAGTAGTCCCGTCGGACAGAACTATGGCTACACCTTC.

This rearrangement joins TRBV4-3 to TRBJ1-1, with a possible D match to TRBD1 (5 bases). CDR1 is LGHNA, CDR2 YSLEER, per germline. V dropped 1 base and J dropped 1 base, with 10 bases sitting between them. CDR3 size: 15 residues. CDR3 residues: CASSQGNRRNTEAFF. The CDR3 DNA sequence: TGCGCCAGCAGCCAAGGCAACAGGAGGAACACTGAAGCTTTCTTT.

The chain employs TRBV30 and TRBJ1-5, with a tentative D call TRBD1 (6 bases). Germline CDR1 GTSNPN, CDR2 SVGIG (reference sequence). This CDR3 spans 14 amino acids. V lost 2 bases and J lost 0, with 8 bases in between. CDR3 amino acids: CAWSMDSSNQPQHF. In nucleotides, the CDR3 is TGTGCCTGGAGTATGGACAGTAGCAATCAGCCCCAGCATTTT.

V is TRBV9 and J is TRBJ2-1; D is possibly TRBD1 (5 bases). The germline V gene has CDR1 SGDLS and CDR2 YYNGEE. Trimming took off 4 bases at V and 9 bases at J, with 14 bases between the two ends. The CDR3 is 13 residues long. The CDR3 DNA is TGTGCCAGCAGCCCAGGGCGTAGGGGTGAGCAGTTCTTC. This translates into CASSPGRRGEQFF.

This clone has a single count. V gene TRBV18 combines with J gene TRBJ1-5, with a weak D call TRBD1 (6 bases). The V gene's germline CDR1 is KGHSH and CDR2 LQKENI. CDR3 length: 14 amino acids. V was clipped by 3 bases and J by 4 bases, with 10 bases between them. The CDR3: CASSPDRTNQPQHF. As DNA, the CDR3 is TGTGCCAGCTCACCCGACAGGACGAATCAGCCCCAGCATTTT.

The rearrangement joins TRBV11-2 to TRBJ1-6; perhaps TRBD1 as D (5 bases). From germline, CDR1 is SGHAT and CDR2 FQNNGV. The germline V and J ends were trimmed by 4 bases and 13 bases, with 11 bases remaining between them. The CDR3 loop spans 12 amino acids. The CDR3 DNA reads TGTGCCAGCAGCTCCCAGGGTCGGCCCCTCCACTTT. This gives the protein CASSSQGRPLHF.

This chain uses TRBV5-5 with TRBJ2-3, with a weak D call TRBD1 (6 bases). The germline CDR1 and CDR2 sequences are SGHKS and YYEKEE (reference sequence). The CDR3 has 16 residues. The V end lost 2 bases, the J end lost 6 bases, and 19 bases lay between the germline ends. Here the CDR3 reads CASSFSNREPADTQYF. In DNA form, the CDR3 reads TGTGCCAGCAGCTTCAGTAACAGGGAACCGGCGGATACGCAGTATTTT. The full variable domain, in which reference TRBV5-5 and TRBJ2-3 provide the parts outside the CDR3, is DAGVTQSPTHLIKTRGQQVTLRCSPISGHKSVSWYQQVLGQGPQFIFQYYEKEERGRGNFPDRFSARQFPNYSSELNVNALLLGDSALYLCASSFSNREPADTQYFGPGTRLTVL.

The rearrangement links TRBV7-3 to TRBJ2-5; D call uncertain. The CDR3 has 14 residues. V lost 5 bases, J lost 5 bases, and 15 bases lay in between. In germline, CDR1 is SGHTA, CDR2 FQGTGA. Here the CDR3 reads CASSPSGVSETQYF. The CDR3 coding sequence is TGTGCCAGCAGCCCTTCTGGGGTTTCGGAGACCCAGTACTTC.